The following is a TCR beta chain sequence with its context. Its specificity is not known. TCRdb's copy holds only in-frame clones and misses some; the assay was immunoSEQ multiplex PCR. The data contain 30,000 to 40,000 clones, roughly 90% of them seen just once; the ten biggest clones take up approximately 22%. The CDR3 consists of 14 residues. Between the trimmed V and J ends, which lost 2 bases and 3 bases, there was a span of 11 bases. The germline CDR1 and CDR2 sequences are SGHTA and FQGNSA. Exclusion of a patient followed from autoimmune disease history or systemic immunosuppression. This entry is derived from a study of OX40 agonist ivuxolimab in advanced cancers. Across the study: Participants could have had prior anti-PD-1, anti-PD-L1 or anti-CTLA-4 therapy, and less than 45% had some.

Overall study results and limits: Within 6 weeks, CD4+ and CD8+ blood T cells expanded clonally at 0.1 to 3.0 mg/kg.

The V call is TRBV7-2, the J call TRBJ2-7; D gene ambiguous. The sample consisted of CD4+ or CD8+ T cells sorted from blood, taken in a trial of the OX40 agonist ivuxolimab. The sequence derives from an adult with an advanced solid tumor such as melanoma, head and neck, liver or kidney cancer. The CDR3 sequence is CASSLRQRNYEQYF. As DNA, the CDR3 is TGTGCCAGCAGCTTACGGCAGAGAAACTACGAGCAGTACTTC.